Listed below are T cell receptor beta chains from one sample, sequenced in a study of tumor-infiltrating lymphocytes in primary liver carcinoma. One entry per CDR3 protein, called by TCRdb with MiXCR from the multiplex PCR reads. This table has 100,000 to 150,000 distinct CDR3 sequences, 55% to 75% appearing once. Source material: liver tumor tissue from sampling region 3. The receptors were sampled from a woman aged 60-75 years with primary liver carcinoma and hepatitis B virus infection. The CDR3 runs from the conserved cysteine through the conserved F or W. A D gene is named only where the DNA matches it firmly. Part of the rows lack a size; the others show once, few, many or a class for expanded clones.

V gene,J gene,D gene,CDR3 length,clone size,CDR3 protein,CDR3 DNA
TRBV25-1,TRBJ2-5,-,12,-,CASSDPPATQYF,TGTGCCAGCAGTGACCCCCCGGCGACCCAGTACTTC
TRBV12-3/TRBV12-4,TRBJ1-2,-,16,many,CASSSRAVLVSHGYTF,TGTGCCAGCAGTTCGAGAGCAGTCCTCGTTTCTCATGGCTACACCTTC
TRBV11-2,TRBJ2-1,-,14,-,CASSSQRSSGEQFF,TGTGCCAGTAGCTCCCAGCGCTCTTCGGGTGAGCAGTTCTTC
TRBV11-3,TRBJ2-1,-,15,-,CASSLVTSWKLEQFF,TGTGCCAGCAGCCTAGTAACTAGCTGGAAGCTTGAGCAGTTCTTC
TRBV29-1,TRBJ1-3,TRBD1,17,once,CSVAGRTGDIAGNTVYF,TGCAGCGTTGCGGGTCGGACAGGGGATATTGCCGGAAACACCGTATATTTT
TRBV28,TRBJ1-2,-,16,-,CASIKVGHNTNCGYTF,TGTGCCAGCATAAAGGTCGGGCACAACACTAACTGTGGCTACACCTTC
TRBV12-3/TRBV12-4,TRBJ1-1,-,11,-,CASSLTGRVFF,TGTGCCAGTAGTCTTACAGGGAGGGTTTTCTTT
TRBV7-9,TRBJ2-1,-,13,-,CACRYSGHNEQFF,TGTGCCTGCAGATATAGCGGTCACAATGAGCAGTTCTTC
TRBV6-1,TRBJ1-1,TRBD1,12,-,CTSRGLQGGAFF,TGTACCAGCAGGGGACTACAGGGGGGAGCTTTCTTT
TRBV6-5,TRBJ2-7,-,14,-,CASSYGQDTYEQYF,TGTGCCAGCAGTTATGGGCAGGACACCTACGAGCAGTACTTC
TRBV5-4,TRBJ1-1,TRBD1,14,many,CASSLANRGSWAFF,TGTGCCAGCAGCTTGGCCAACAGGGGGAGTTGGGCTTTCTTT
TRBV11-2,TRBJ2-7,TRBD1,15,-,CASSPWTGVAYEQYF,TGCGCCAGCAGCCCGTGGACAGGGGTGGCCTACGAGCAGTACTTC
TRBV11-2,TRBJ2-1,-,15,-,CISSLLNDMGNEQFF,TGTATCAGCAGCTTACTTAATGACATGGGGAATGAGCAGTTCTTC
TRBV19,TRBJ2-1,TRBD2,12,-,CASSIWGGEPFF,TGTGCCAGTAGTATATGGGGGGGTGAGCCGTTCTTC
TRBV11-2,TRBJ2-5,-,13,-,CASSFGPQGTQYF,TGTGCCAGCAGCTTCGGACCGCAGGGGACCCAGTACTTC
TRBV29-1,TRBJ2-7,-,11,-,CSVGTPYERCF,TGCAGTGTCGGGACTCCCTACGAGCGGTGCTTC
TRBV11-2,TRBJ2-5,-,15,-,CASSLAGGRRESQYF,TGTGCCAGCAGCTTAGCCGGGGGCAGGCGAGAGTCCCAGTACTTC
TRBV11-2,TRBJ2-7,TRBD2,18,once,CASSLHWVSLAGPHEQYF,TGTGCCAGCAGCTTACATTGGGTCAGTCTAGCGGGTCCCCACGAGCAATACTTC
TRBV12-3/TRBV12-4,TRBJ2-7,TRBD2,18,-,CAGSFGRISGRVSYEQYF,TGTGCCGGCAGTTTCGGGAGGATTAGCGGGAGGGTTTCATACGAGCAGTACTTC
TRBV12-5,TRBJ1-5,TRBD1,14,-,CASGSGQVGQPRHF,TGTGCTAGTGGTTCGGGACAGGTAGGTCAGCCCCGGCATTTT
TRBV5-1,TRBJ2-3,-,15,few,CASSLEGRITDTQYF,TGCGCCAGCAGCTTGGAAGGCAGGATCACAGATACGCAGTATTTT
TRBV5-6,TRBJ2-3,-,12,-,CASSIRRGTQYF,TGTGCCAGCAGCATACGGAGGGGTACGCAGTATTTT